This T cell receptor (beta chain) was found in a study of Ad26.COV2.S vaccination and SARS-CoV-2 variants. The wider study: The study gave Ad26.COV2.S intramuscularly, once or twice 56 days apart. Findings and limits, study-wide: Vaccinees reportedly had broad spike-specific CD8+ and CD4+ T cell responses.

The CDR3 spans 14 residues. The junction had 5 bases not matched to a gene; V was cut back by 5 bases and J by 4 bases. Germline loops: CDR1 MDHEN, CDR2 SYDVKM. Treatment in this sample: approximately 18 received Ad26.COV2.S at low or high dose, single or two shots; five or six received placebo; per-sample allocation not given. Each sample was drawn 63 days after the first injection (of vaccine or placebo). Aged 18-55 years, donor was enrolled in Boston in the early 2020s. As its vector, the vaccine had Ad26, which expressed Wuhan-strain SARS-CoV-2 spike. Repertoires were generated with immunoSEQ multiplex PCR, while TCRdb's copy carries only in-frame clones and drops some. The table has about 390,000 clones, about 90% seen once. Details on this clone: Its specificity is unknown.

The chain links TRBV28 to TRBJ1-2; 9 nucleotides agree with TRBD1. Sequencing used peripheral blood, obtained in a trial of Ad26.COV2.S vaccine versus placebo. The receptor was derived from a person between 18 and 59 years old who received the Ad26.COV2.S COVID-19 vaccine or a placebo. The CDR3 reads CASSTTGGAYGYTF. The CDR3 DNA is TGTGCCAGCAGTACGACAGGGGGAGCCTATGGCTACACCTTC.